Listed below are T cell receptor beta chains from one sample, sequenced in a study of blood T cells in healthy people across ages. TCRdb passed the 5' RACE reads through MiXCR, listing each CDR3 protein once. The sample includes about 510,000 distinct CDR3 sequences, roughly a quarter of them seen just once. The same sample was also studied in work on T cells of mothers and their children.

Sequenced material: blood. The receptors shown here come from a boy younger than 10 in good health. Both conserved end residues are part of each CDR3. A D gene is named only where the DNA matches it firmly. Clone size is shown for a subset of rows, as once, few, many or a class of expanded clone.

d_call	clone_size	v_call	j_call	cdr3_nt	cdr3_aa
TRBD1	few	TRBV2	TRBJ1-5	TGTGCCAGCAGTGGACAGGGGGCGAGCAATCAGCCCCAGCATTTT	CASSGQGASNQPQHF
-	few	TRBV5-6	TRBJ1-2	TGTGCCAGCAGCTTGGGGCCAGAGAGTTATGGCTACACCTTC	CASSLGPESYGYTF
TRBD1	few	TRBV30	TRBJ1-1	TGTGCCTGGAGAAGGAGACAGGGGAACACTGAAGATTTCTTT	CAWRRRQGNTEDFF
TRBD2	-	TRBV3-1	TRBJ2-5	TGTGCCAGCAGTCGGAGCGGGAGCAAAGAGACCCAGTACTTC	CASSRSGSKETQYF
TRBD1	-	TRBV20-1	TRBJ2-7	TGCAGTGCTAGCTCTAGGACAGGGGGGGTCCTTTACGAGCAGTACTTC	CSASSRTGGVLYEQYF
TRBD1	few	TRBV7-2	TRBJ1-2	TGTGCCAGCAGCTTGAGGGACAGGGAAGGCTACACCTTC	CASSLRDREGYTF
-	-	TRBV4-2	TRBJ1-4	TGTGCCAGCAGCCAAGATGATCGGGATGAAAAACTGTTTTTT	CASSQDDRDEKLFF
-	few	TRBV9	TRBJ2-2	TGTGCCAGCAGCGTAGCGAGGGACGGATCGAACACCGGGGAGCTGTTTTTT	CASSVARDGSNTGELFF
TRBD1	few	TRBV12-3/TRBV12-4	TRBJ2-7	TGTGCCAGCAGTCCGTCCGGGACAGGGGGTCTCGTCGAGCAGTACTTC	CASSPSGTGGLVEQYF
-	-	TRBV6-1	TRBJ2-7	TGTGCCAGCAGTGATATGGTAGCGGCTACCTACGAGCAGTACTTT	CASSDMVAATYEQYF
-	few	TRBV7-2	TRBJ2-5	TGTGCCAGCAGCTACCCCGGGACACAAGAGACCCAGTACTTC	CASSYPGTQETQYF
-	-	TRBV12-3/TRBV12-4	TRBJ2-3	TGTGCCAGCAGCACCAAGGATACGCAGTATTTT	CASSTKDTQYF
-	few	TRBV3-1	TRBJ2-7	TGTGCCAGCAGCCAGGAGGGACTCCCCAAGCAGTACTTC	CASSQEGLPKQYF
-	-	TRBV20-1	TRBJ1-6	TGCAGTGCTCGACGGTCAAAGGATTCACCCCTCCACTTT	CSARRSKDSPLHF
-	-	TRBV9	TRBJ2-7	TGTGCCAGCAGCGTAGGCGGGGTCCCCTCCTACGAGCAGTACTTC	CASSVGGVPSYEQYF
-	few	TRBV10-3	TRBJ1-2	TGTGCCATCAGTGCCGACAGTCGCTACACCTTC	CAISADSRYTF
TRBD2	-	TRBV5-4	TRBJ2-3	TGTGCCAGCAGCTACGGACAGGGGACTAGCGGAAGCACAGATACGCAGTATTTT	CASSYGQGTSGSTDTQYF
-	few	TRBV28	TRBJ2-7	TGTGCCAGTAGGGGGGCATCCGGGACAGCAATTTCCTACGAGCAGTACTTC	CASRGASGTAISYEQYF
TRBD1	few	TRBV3-1	TRBJ2-1	TGTGCCAGCAGCCAAGGGACAGGATTTTACAATGAGCAGTTCTTC	CASSQGTGFYNEQFF
-	-	TRBV10-2	TRBJ1-5	TGCGCCAGCAGTGACCCCGTAGGGCCCCAGCATTTT	CASSDPVGPQHF
-	few	TRBV25-1	TRBJ1-6	TGTGCCAGCAGTGGGAGGGAGAATTCACCCCTCCACTTT	CASSGRENSPLHF
TRBD1	many	TRBV6-4	TRBJ2-3	TGTGCCAGCAGTGACGGACAGGGGGCAGATACGCAGTATTTT	CASSDGQGADTQYF
TRBD2	few	TRBV5-5	TRBJ2-5	TGTGCCAGCAGCCGCCAGTATACTAGCGGCCAAGAGACCCAGTACTTC	CASSRQYTSGQETQYF
-	few	TRBV21-1	TRBJ2-3	TGTGCCAGCACCGTGGATAGCGGGGGCACAGATACGCAGTATTTT	CASTVDSGGTDTQYF
TRBD2	-	TRBV12-3/TRBV12-4	TRBJ2-5	TGTGCCAGCAGTATTGGACTAGCGGGGGGAGAGACCCAGTACTTC	CASSIGLAGGETQYF
-	-	TRBV5-5	TRBJ1-5	TGTGCCAGCAGCTTGGGATCTGGGGGGCTTGGCAATCAGCCCCAGCATTTT	CASSLGSGGLGNQPQHF
-	few	TRBV7-6	TRBJ2-7	TGTGCCAGCAACCGGGACCCCTCGGACGAGCAGTACTTC	CASNRDPSDEQYF
-	few	TRBV7-9	TRBJ1-1	TGTGCCAGCAGTCCCGGGGGGGGTGTGAACACTGAAGCTTTCTTT	CASSPGGGVNTEAFF
-	few	TRBV27	TRBJ2-5	TGTGCCAGCAGTCCCCTAGGGGGGGCGTTTGAAGAGACCCAGTACTTC	CASSPLGGAFEETQYF
TRBD2	few	TRBV20-1	TRBJ2-2	TGCAGTGCTAGAGATCGCGGTAGCGGGAGCGACGGGGAGCTGTTTTTT	CSARDRGSGSDGELFF
-	-	TRBV4-3	TRBJ1-6	TGCGCCAGCAGCCAAGATCTGGGCGGAAATTCACCCCTCCACTTT	CASSQDLGGNSPLHF
-	-	TRBV4-3	TRBJ1-2	TGCGCCAGCAGCCAAGATCCGGGGGAACCCTTGACAGGCTACACCTTC	CASSQDPGEPLTGYTF
-	few	TRBV4-1	TRBJ1-4	TGCGCCAGCAGCCAAGATTACGACCCTAATGAAAAACTGTTTTTT	CASSQDYDPNEKLFF
-	-	TRBV5-4	TRBJ1-1	TGTGCCAGCAGCTTGGCCTCAACTAGGGTGCACACTGAAGCTTTCTTT	CASSLASTRVHTEAFF
TRBD2	few	TRBV2	TRBJ2-1	TGTGCCAGCAAAGCTGTGCGGGGGGGCAAGAATGAGCAGTTCTTC	CASKAVRGGKNEQFF
-	few	TRBV12-3/TRBV12-4	TRBJ2-2	TGTGCCAGCGGTGGAGGAGGTATAGGGACCGGGGAGCTGTTTTTT	CASGGGGIGTGELFF
-	-	TRBV5-1	TRBJ1-4	TGCGCCAGCAGCCCGGGACGAGTTGGCGAAAAACTGTTTTTT	CASSPGRVGEKLFF
-	-	TRBV7-2	TRBJ2-3	TGTGCCAGCAGCTTAGGATCTAGGTTCGATACGCAGTATTTT	CASSLGSRFDTQYF
-	-	TRBV2	TRBJ2-5	TGTGCCAGCATGTTTAAAGAGACCCAGTACTTC	CASMFKETQYF
TRBD2	once	TRBV6-5	TRBJ2-2	TGTGCCAGCAGTTCTAGCGGGATCGCGAACACCGGGGAGCTGTTTTTT	CASSSSGIANTGELFF
-	-	TRBV7-2	TRBJ2-7	TGTGCCAGCAGCTTAGTCGGCCTCAGCTCCTACGAGCAGTACTTC	CASSLVGLSSYEQYF
-	-	TRBV6-2/TRBV6-3	TRBJ1-1	TGTGCCAGCACTGTACTAGGGGAGGGACGCTACACTGAAGCTCTCTTT	CASTVLGEGRYTEALF
-	-	TRBV10-3	TRBJ2-5	TGTGCCATCAGTGAGGGGACACAGACCCAGTACTTC	CAISEGTQTQYF
-	-	TRBV7-9	TRBJ1-2	TGTGCCAGCAGCTTGCTTCTCGGGACGCAAATGGGCTATGGCTACACCTTC	CASSLLLGTQMGYGYTF
-	few	TRBV6-1	TRBJ2-7	TGTGCCAGCAGCCTAACCCCTCCAGCGTTCTCCCTGGGAGAGCAGTACTTC	CASSLTPPAFSLGEQYF
TRBD1	-	TRBV9	TRBJ2-1	TGTGCCAGCAGCGCACACGGGGACAGGGCCCACAATGAGCAGTTCTTC	CASSAHGDRAHNEQFF
-	few	TRBV18	TRBJ1-2	TGTGCCAGCTCAAAAGCCCGAACTCGGGACTATGGCTACACCTTC	CASSKARTRDYGYTF
-	-	TRBV28	TRBJ2-2	TGTGCCAGCAGCCGGCCGGACAGATTGAACACCGGGGAGCTGTTTTTT	CASSRPDRLNTGELFF
-	-	TRBV3-1	TRBJ2-1	TGTGCCAGCAGCCCCCGAACTAGTTTTTTTAGCTACAATGAGCAGTTCTTC	CASSPRTSFFSYNEQFF
TRBD1	few	TRBV12-3/TRBV12-4	TRBJ2-6	TGTGCCAGCACCCTAAGGGACAGGCGAGGAGCCAACGTCCTGACTTTC	CASTLRDRRGANVLTF
-	-	TRBV5-1	TRBJ2-7	TGCGCCAGCAGCTTGGGCCAGGGGCGAGGATCCGACGAGCAGTACTTC	CASSLGQGRGSDEQYF
TRBD1	few	TRBV27	TRBJ2-7	TGTGCCAGCAGTTTCTCCGGACAGGGGGCAATCTACGAGCAGTACTTC	CASSFSGQGAIYEQYF
-	-	TRBV29-1	TRBJ2-2	TGCAGCGTTGATTCAGGACACAACGCCGGGGAGCTGTTTTTT	CSVDSGHNAGELFF
TRBD2	-	TRBV6-5	TRBJ2-3	TGTGCCAGCAGTTACTCGGGGCGGGGGGTAGATACGCAGTATTTT	CASSYSGRGVDTQYF
-	-	TRBV5-1	TRBJ2-1	TGCGCCAGCAGCTTGGAGGCTGGGCCACCCAAGGAGTTCTTC	CASSLEAGPPKEFF
-	-	TRBV29-1	TRBJ2-4	TGCAGCGTTGAGGCGGGAAACATTCAGTACTTC	CSVEAGNIQYF
-	-	TRBV18	TRBJ2-1	TGTGCCAGCTCACCAGGGGTCAATGAGCAGTTCTTC	CASSPGVNEQFF
TRBD2	-	TRBV12-3/TRBV12-4	TRBJ2-1	TGTGCCAGCAGCCCACAGCTAGCGGGAGGCTCTGAGCAGTTCTTC	CASSPQLAGGSEQFF